Following are 17 T cell receptor beta chains from one sample sequenced in a study of technical replicates of blood from several donors. Sequencing was performed with immunoSEQ multiplex PCR; in TCRdb, only in-frame clones are kept and a portion is missing. This sample has 65,000 to 80,000 clones, with less than 98% found just once. Sample: T cells isolated from PBMCs. The source is a human donor in good health.

V gene TRBV9 combines with J gene TRBJ2-2, with D possibly matching TRBD1 (7 bases). The germline CDR1 and CDR2 sequences are SGDLS and YYNGEE. V was pared by 2 bases and J by 7 bases, with 15 bases between. The CDR3 totals 15 residues. Here the CDR3 reads CASSVGGTASGELFF. In DNA form, the CDR3 reads TGTGCCAGCAGCGTTGGCGGGACAGCGAGCGGGGAGCTGTTTTTT. Drawing the rest from reference TRBV9 and TRBJ2-2, the complete variable domain is DSGVTQTPKHLITATGQRVTLRCSPRSGDLSVYWYQQSLDQGLQFLIQYYNGEERAKGNILERFSAQQFPDLHSELNLSSLELGDSALYFCASSVGGTASGELFFGEGSRLTVL.

V is TRBV5-1 and J is TRBJ2-1; 9 bases line up with TRBD2. CDR1 SGHRS and CDR2 YFSETQ come from the germline V gene. The ends lost 0 bases at V and 4 bases at J; junction bases unmatched: 5. This CDR3 has 16 residues. CDR3 in amino acids: CASSLVLAGKYNEQFF. The CDR3 nucleotides are TGCGCCAGCAGCTTGGTGCTAGCGGGGAAATACAATGAGCAGTTCTTC. Drawing the rest from reference TRBV5-1 and TRBJ2-1, the complete variable domain is KAGVTQTPRYLIKTRGQQVTLSCSPISGHRSVSWYQQTPGQGLQFLFEYFSETQRNKGNFPGRFSGRQFSNSRSEMNVSTLELGDSALYLCASSLVLAGKYNEQFFGPGTRLTVL.

The V and J genes are TRBV27 and TRBJ2-7; D gene unclear. Trimming left V 0 bases short and J 5 bases short, with 8 bases between. Germline assignment: CDR1 MNHEY and CDR2 SMNVEV (reference sequence). The CDR3 sequence is 13 residues long. This CDR3 is CASSLSTVHEQYF. The CDR3 region has the DNA TGTGCCAGCAGTTTATCCACAGTGCACGAGCAGTACTTC.

J is TRBJ1-5 and V is TRBV4-1; the match to TRBD1 covers 8 bases. Per the germline V gene, CDR1 is MGHRA and CDR2 is YSYEKL. The CDR3 totals 16 residues. V lost 2 bases to trimming and J lost 7 bases; unmatched junction nucleotides: 10. CDR3 residues: CASSQNQGALGQPQHF. The CDR3 DNA reads as TGCGCCAGCAGCCAAAACCAGGGGGCTTTAGGACAGCCCCAGCATTTT.

The gene calls are TRBV9 and TRBJ2-1; D unclear. CDR1 is SGDLS, CDR2 YYNGEE, per germline. The CDR3 length is 15 residues. V was clipped by 0 bases and J by 2 bases, with 9 bases between them. CDR3 sequence reads: CASSVGRLPYNEQFF. The CDR3 DNA follows: TGTGCCAGCAGCGTAGGGAGACTCCCCTACAATGAGCAGTTCTTC.

With regard to this clone: At one end the junction does not follow the germline gene, possibly because of a read error. V is TRBV10-3 and J is TRBJ2-1; TRBD2 aligns across 9 bases. CDR1 and CDR2 from the germline V gene are ENHRY and SYGVKD. This CDR3 comprises 17 residues. This CDR3 is CAISDLSGTSSNNEQFF. The CDR3 nucleotides read TGTGCCATCAGTGATCTATCGGGGACTAGCTCCAACAATGAGCAGTTCTTC.

The chain links TRBV25-1 to TRBJ2-4; TRBD1 agrees at 7 bases. J lost 1 base, V lost 5 bases, and 5 bases had no gene match. The germline V gene encodes CDR1 MGHDK and CDR2 SYGVNS. CDR3 size: 15 residues. The CDR3 DNA sequence: TGTGCCAGCAGTATAGGGGGCCTGGCCAAAAACATTCAGTACTTC. It specifies CASSIGGLAKNIQYF. Full variable domain (outside the CDR3, taken from reference TRBV25-1 and TRBJ2-4): EADIYQTPRYLVIGTGKKITLECSQTMGHDKMYWYQQDPGMELHLIHYSYGVNSTEKGDLSSESTVSRIRTEHFPLTLESARPSHTSQYLCASSIGGLAKNIQYFGAGTRLSVL.

The chain uses TRBV28 and TRBJ2-1, with D perhaps matching TRBD2 (5 bases). Trimming left V 4 bases short and J 8 bases short, with 9 bases between. Germline-derived CDR1 and CDR2 are MDHEN and SYDVKM. The CDR3 extends over 12 amino acids. The CDR3: CASSSAGDEQFF. CDR3 in DNA: TGTGCCAGCAGTTCGGCCGGGGATGAGCAGTTCTTC.

This clone was seen only once. V and J are TRBV6-6 and TRBJ2-7; 10 bases align to TRBD1. After removal of 5 bases from V and 5 bases from J, the junction contained 3 bases not matched to a gene. CDR1 and CDR2 from the germline V gene are MNHNY and SVGAGI (reference sequence). The CDR3 consists of 13 residues. In nucleotides, the CDR3 is TGTGCCAGCAGTCCCGGGACAGGGGACGAGCAGTACTTC. Amino acids: CASSPGTGDEQYF.

The genes are TRBV7-2 and TRBJ2-5; TRBD2 agrees at 7 bases. The CDR3 runs 15 residues. Trimming cost V 2 bases and J 2 bases; bases outside gene matches: 5. Looked up from germline, CDR1 is SGHTA and CDR2 is FQGNSA. The CDR3 DNA follows: TGTGCCAGCAGCTTATTAAGCGGGACTCAAGAGACCCAGTACTTC. It specifies CASSLLSGTQETQYF.

The chain couples TRBV11-2 to TRBJ1-1; possibly TRBD1 for D (5 bases). Germline V CDR1 and CDR2: SGHAT, FQNNGV. The CDR3 totals 13 residues. The V end lost 3 bases, the J end lost 8 bases, and 13 bases lay between the germline ends. CDR3 in DNA: TGTGCCAGCAGCTTTCGGGACTCCTGGGAAGCTTTCTTT. Its translation: CASSFRDSWEAFF.

CDR3 loop: CASSWSGQGGYGYTF. The CDR3 region has the DNA TGTGCCAGCAGTTGGTCGGGACAGGGAGGCTATGGCTACACCTTC. The rearrangement joins TRBV27 to TRBJ1-2; TRBD1 matches at 9 bases. The CDR3 runs to 15 residues. Germline V lookup: CDR1 MNHEY, CDR2 SMNVEV (reference sequence). V lost 4 bases, J lost 4 bases, and 7 bases stayed unmatched.

The chain couples TRBV7-2 to TRBJ2-2; D is uncertain. CDR1 and CDR2 from the germline V gene are SGHTA and FQGNSA. The CDR3 loop spans 16 amino acids. V was clipped by 2 bases and J by 0 bases, with 10 bases between them. The CDR3 protein is CASSLMPRANTGELFF. The CDR3, as DNA: TGTGCCAGCAGCTTAATGCCGAGAGCGAACACCGGGGAGCTGTTTTTT.

This clone was seen a single time. One end of the junction varies from germline; a read error may be responsible. The rearrangement joins TRBV2 to TRBJ1-2; 9 bases match TRBD1. In germline, CDR1 is SNHLY, CDR2 FYNNEI. The CDR3 is 11 amino acids. The CDR3 is CASRNGQGMPF. The CDR3 DNA reads TGTGCCAGCAGGAACGGACAGGGGATGCCCTTC.

The genes are TRBV5-1 and TRBJ2-7; TRBD1 matches at 11 bases. In germline, CDR1 is SGHRS, CDR2 YFSETQ. The V and J ends lost 4 bases and 3 bases, in that order; junction bases with no gene match: 6. The CDR3 contains 15 residues. The CDR3 DNA is TGCGCCAGCAGCACTACCGGGACAGGGGGCTACGAGCAGTACTTC. It encodes CASSTTGTGGYEQYF.

The J gene is TRBJ2-2, the V gene TRBV7-9, with a weak D call TRBD1 (5 bases). The CDR3 is 16 amino acids. Germline V gives CDR1 SEHNR, CDR2 FQNEAQ (reference sequence). Trimming removed 4 bases at V and 4 bases at J, with 16 bases between. CDR3 region: CASSSEIGATTGELFF. The CDR3 region has the DNA TGTGCCAGCAGCTCCGAAATAGGGGCGACCACCGGGGAGCTGTTTTTT.

This CDR3 reads CASSFGQDNTGELFF. The CDR3 DNA sequence: TGTGCCAGCAGCTTCGGACAGGACAACACCGGGGAGCTGTTTTTT. J is TRBJ2-2 and V is TRBV5-4; TRBD1 agrees at 7 bases. The germline V gene has CDR1 SGHNT and CDR2 YYREEE (reference sequence). There are 15 residues in the CDR3. J gave up 2 bases and V 2 bases, and 3 bases lay outside the gene matches. Filled out from reference TRBV5-4 and TRBJ2-2, the complete variable domain reads ETGVTQSPTHLIKTRGQQVTLRCSSQSGHNTVSWYQQALGQGPQFIFQYYREEENGRGNFPPRFSGLQFPNYSSELNVNALELDDSALYLCASSFGQDNTGELFFGEGSRLTVL.